Listed below are T cell receptor beta chains from one sample, sequenced in a study of shared clonotypes between healthy human individuals. Data came from immunoSEQ multiplex PCR; TCRdb stores just in-frame clones and leaves some out. Of nearly 1,000,000 clones listed, around three quarters were seen once; the top ten hold about 1.5%. The sequencing input was memory CD4+ T cells sorted from blood. Receptor source: a man between 18 and 29 years old in good health. CDR3s include the opening cysteine and the closing phenylalanine or tryptophan. D genes are given only for firm matches. Clone size appears in some rows only: once, few, many, or a class for an expanded clone.

abundance: NA; d_gene: NA; j_gene: TRBJ1-2; v_gene: TRBV15; CDR3aa: CATSRGRGQGHYGYTF; CDR3nt: TGTGCCACCAGCAGGGGCAGAGGGCAGGGTCACTATGGCTACACCTTC
abundance: NA; d_gene: NA; j_gene: TRBJ2-7; v_gene: TRBV14; CDR3aa: CASSQEQGSEQYF; CDR3nt: TGTGCCAGCAGCCAAGAACAGGGTTCCGAGCAGTACTTC
abundance: many; d_gene: TRBD1; j_gene: TRBJ1-6; v_gene: TRBV6-5; CDR3aa: CASRGQGGNSPLHF; CDR3nt: TGTGCCAGCAGGGGACAGGGGGGAAATTCACCCCTCCACTTT
abundance: NA; d_gene: NA; j_gene: TRBJ2-7; v_gene: TRBV19; CDR3aa: CARRIQGPSSYEQYF; CDR3nt: TGTGCCCGAAGGATACAGGGCCCCAGCTCCTACGAGCAGTACTTC
abundance: NA; d_gene: NA; j_gene: TRBJ2-6; v_gene: TRBV11-2; CDR3aa: CASSLVGLSGANVLTF; CDR3nt: TGTGCCAGCAGCTTAGTGGGTTTATCTGGGGCCAACGTCCTGACTTTC
abundance: NA; d_gene: NA; j_gene: TRBJ2-7; v_gene: TRBV30; CDR3aa: CAWAGSYEQYF; CDR3nt: TGTGCCTGGGCAGGGAGCTACGAGCAGTACTTC
abundance: NA; d_gene: NA; j_gene: TRBJ1-6; v_gene: TRBV27; CDR3aa: CASRGVGGDSPLHF; CDR3nt: TGTGCCAGCAGGGGCGTGGGAGGAGATTCACCCCTCCACTTT
abundance: once; d_gene: NA; j_gene: TRBJ2-7; v_gene: TRBV7-2; CDR3aa: CASSLAISSGVEHEQYF; CDR3nt: TGTGCCAGCAGCTTAGCGATTTCGTCGGGAGTGGAACACGAGCAGTACTTC
abundance: NA; d_gene: TRBD1; j_gene: TRBJ2-2; v_gene: TRBV5-1; CDR3aa: CASSSGTGGTGELFF; CDR3nt: TGCGCCAGCAGCTCAGGGACAGGGGGCACCGGGGAGCTGTTTTTT
abundance: NA; d_gene: TRBD1; j_gene: TRBJ2-1; v_gene: TRBV19; CDR3aa: CASSIVGYQGARNEQFF; CDR3nt: TGTGCCAGTAGTATAGTGGGCTACCAGGGGGCAAGGAATGAGCAGTTCTTC
abundance: few; d_gene: NA; j_gene: TRBJ1-6; v_gene: TRBV9; CDR3aa: CASSVALEGSPLHF; CDR3nt: TGTGCCAGCAGCGTAGCTCTCGAGGGATCACCCCTCCACTTT
abundance: many; d_gene: TRBD2; j_gene: TRBJ2-7; v_gene: TRBV4-1; CDR3aa: CASSQHKTSGFYEQYF; CDR3nt: TGCGCCAGCAGCCAACATAAGACTAGCGGGTTCTACGAGCAGTACTTC
abundance: NA; d_gene: NA; j_gene: TRBJ1-2; v_gene: TRBV5-8; CDR3aa: CASSLKWGSYGYTF; CDR3nt: TGTGCCAGCAGCTTGAAGTGGGGGAGCTATGGCTACACCTTC
abundance: NA; d_gene: NA; j_gene: TRBJ1-1; v_gene: TRBV5-1; CDR3aa: CASSLGGRMNTEAFF; CDR3nt: TGCGCCAGCAGCTTGGGGGGACGGATGAACACTGAAGCTTTCTTT